Following are 21 T cell receptor beta chains from one sample sequenced in a study of circulating and synovial CD4+ cells in juvenile arthritis. Method: immunoSEQ multiplex PCR; TCRdb's copy keeps in-frame clones and lacks some. The data show around 32,000 clones, more than 90% seen once. The source material was CD4+ T cells from blood. Source of these receptors: a human donor with juvenile idiopathic arthritis.

The V call is TRBV5-1, the J call TRBJ1-5, with D possibly being TRBD1 (6 bases). The V gene's germline CDR1 is SGHRS and CDR2 YFSETQ. The CDR3 sequence is 15 residues long. Trimming pared 0 bases from V and 3 bases from J, leaving 10 bases between. DNA of the CDR3: TGCGCCAGCAGCTTGGGGCAGGGGTCCAATCAGCCCCAGCATTTT. It yields the protein CASSLGQGSNQPQHF. Supplemented by reference TRBV5-1 and TRBJ1-5, the full variable domain reads KAGVTQTPRYLIKTRGQQVTLSCSPISGHRSVSWYQQTPGQGLQFLFEYFSETQRNKGNFPGRFSGRQFSNSRSEMNVSTLELGDSALYLCASSLGQGSNQPQHFGDGTRLSIL.

This clone was recorded once. The chain combines TRBV7-9 with TRBJ1-1; TRBD1 agrees at 11 bases. Germline V lookup: CDR1 SEHNR, CDR2 FQNEAQ (reference sequence). The ends lost 1 base at V and 6 bases at J; junction bases unmatched: 13. The CDR3 runs to 18 residues. DNA for the CDR3: TGTGCCAGCAGCTTAGGGATGGCCGGGACAGGGGGGAAGTCTGAAGCTTTCTTT. This codes for CASSLGMAGTGGKSEAFF.

V is TRBV6-5 and J is TRBJ2-7; 10 nucleotides line up with TRBD2. J gave up 7 bases and V 7 bases, and 7 bases lay outside the gene matches. CDR1 is MNHEY and CDR2 is SVGAGI in the germline V gene. The CDR3 sequence is 13 residues long. This chain's CDR3 is CASMLAGAEEQYF. The CDR3 DNA reads TGTGCCAGCATGCTAGCGGGAGCCGAAGAGCAGTACTTC.

The V gene is TRBV11-2, the J gene TRBJ1-2; D gene uncertain. Germline loops: CDR1 SGHAT, CDR2 FQNNGV. V was shortened by 1 base and J by 0 bases, with 9 bases between the two germline ends. The CDR3 sequence is 15 residues long. Here the CDR3 DNA reads TGTGCCAGCAGCTTAGTGAAGGGAGCTAACTATGGCTACACCTTC. It codes for CASSLVKGANYGYTF.

The V gene is TRBV4-2, the J gene TRBJ2-2; TRBD1 is a possible D gene (5 bases). CDR1 LGHNA and CDR2 YNFKEQ come from the germline V gene. Trimming pared 6 bases from V and 4 bases from J, leaving 18 bases between. This CDR3 is built from 16 residues. The CDR3 protein is CASRPDSQPTTGELFF. DNA of the CDR3: TGTGCCAGCAGACCAGACAGCCAACCAACCACCGGGGAGCTGTTTTTT.

The chain links TRBV28 to TRBJ2-1; tentatively, D is TRBD2 (6 bases). Germline assignment: CDR1 MDHEN and CDR2 SYDVKM. The CDR3 consists of 15 residues. With 3 bases removed from V and 0 bases from J, the gap between germline ends came to 9 bases. The CDR3 reads CASSFRGSSYNEQFF. DNA of the CDR3: TGTGCCAGCAGTTTTCGGGGGAGCTCCTACAATGAGCAGTTCTTC. Full variable domain (remainder filled in from reference TRBV28 and TRBJ2-1): DVKVTQSSRYLVKRTGEKVFLECVQDMDHENMFWYRQDPGLGLRLIYFSYDVKMKEKGDIPEGYSVSREKKERFSLILESASTNQTSMYLCASSFRGSSYNEQFFGPGTRLTVL.

The CDR3 bases are TGTGCCAGTAGTGGGGGACAGGGGATCGCTCAGCCCCAGCATTTT. As protein: CASSGGQGIAQPQHF. The V gene is TRBV19, the J gene TRBJ1-5, with 10 bases aligning to TRBD1. This CDR3 has 15 residues. The germline V gene has CDR1 LNHDA and CDR2 SQIVND (reference sequence). V gave up 5 bases and J gave up 6 bases; unmatched junction bases: 7.

The V and J genes are TRBV7-3 and TRBJ1-2, with D unresolved. This CDR3 contains 13 residues. CDR1 and CDR2 (germline): SGHTA, FQGTGA. Trimming cost V 3 bases and J 4 bases, with 9 bases left between them. In DNA, the CDR3 is TGTGCCAGCAGCTTGGAGTACGGCTATGGCTACACCTTC. Translation: CASSLEYGYGYTF.

The chain combines TRBV9 with TRBJ2-3; the D gene is possibly TRBD1 (5 bases). Germline V gene sequence: CDR1 SGDLS, CDR2 YYNGEE. Trimming left V 0 bases short and J 8 bases short, with 13 bases between. The CDR3 loop spans 14 amino acids. CDR3 sequence reads: CASSVGGLGATQYF. The CDR3, as DNA: TGTGCCAGCAGCGTAGGGGGCCTTGGGGCTACGCAGTATTTT.

Remarks on this clone: The same CDR3 is also encoded by other DNA sequences in this sample. DNA of the CDR3: TGTGCCAGTAGTATAGTAGTAAATTCACCCCTCCACTTT. It translates to CASSIVVNSPLHF. V and J are TRBV19 and TRBJ1-6; D is unresolved. V shed 1 base and J shed 7 bases, with 5 bases lying between them. The CDR3 has 13 amino acids. Germline lookup yields CDR1 LNHDA and CDR2 SQIVND (reference sequence).

V usage is TRBV7-9 and J usage is TRBJ2-7, with 8 nucleotides matching TRBD1. From germline, CDR1 is SEHNR and CDR2 FQNEAQ (reference sequence). The V segment lost 5 bases and the J segment 2 bases; nucleotides outside the gene matches: 5. CDR3 size: 14 residues. CDR3 DNA: TGTGCCAGCAGCCAACGGACAGGGACCTACGAGCAGTACTTC. It yields the protein CASSQRTGTYEQYF.

The chain has TRBV10-1 and TRBJ2-1; 7 nucleotides match TRBD1. Germline CDR1 WNHNN, CDR2 SYGVQD (reference sequence). The length of the CDR3 is 12 residues. V shed 10 bases and J 6 bases; nucleotides not matched to a gene: 6. CDR3 sequence (DNA): TGCGCCACCTGGACAGGTCCCAATGAGCAGTTCTTC. Its protein product is CATWTGPNEQFF.

This clone was seen once. The chain couples TRBV19 to TRBJ2-1; 8 bases agree with TRBD2. Germline V lookup: CDR1 LNHDA, CDR2 SQIVND (reference sequence). With 3 bases clipped from V and 9 bases from J, the junction kept 13 bases outside the gene matches. The CDR3 contains 16 residues. The CDR3 protein is CASSISSSSGNSEQFF. CDR3 bases: TGTGCCAGTAGTATCAGTTCGAGTAGCGGGAATAGTGAGCAGTTCTTC.

The V gene is TRBV5-1, the J gene TRBJ2-1; 7 bases are shared with TRBD1. The CDR3 runs to 14 residues. The trim removed 3 bases at V and 2 bases at J, leaving 2 bases unmatched. Germline assignment: CDR1 SGHRS and CDR2 YFSETQ. The CDR3 sequence: CASSSGQTYNEQFF. The CDR3 DNA is TGCGCCAGCAGCTCGGGACAGACCTACAATGAGCAGTTCTTC.

This clone appeared once. This specimen includes other DNA sequences encoding the same CDR3. CDR3 bases: TGTGCCATCAAGGGGGCGGGGGGGCCCGTCGAGCAGTACTTC. This gives the protein CAIKGAGGPVEQYF. The rearrangement joins TRBV10-3 to TRBJ2-7; 9 bases are a match to TRBD2. The CDR3 has 14 residues. With V trimmed by 7 bases and J by 6 bases, 10 bases remained unmatched. Germline CDR1 ENHRY, CDR2 SYGVKD.

This chain joins TRBV16 and TRBJ2-3, with TRBD2 matching 8 bases. Germline CDR1 and CDR2: KGHSY and FQNENV. Trimming at V came to 2 bases and at J to 3 bases, leaving 7 bases not matched to a gene. This CDR3 has 16 residues. CDR3 bases: TGTGCCAGCAGCCAAAGACTAGCGAGCATTACAGATACGCAGTATTTT. Protein: CASSQRLASITDTQYF.

The chain has TRBV7-2 and TRBJ2-5; 10 positions match TRBD1. J lost 9 bases, V lost 4 bases, and 14 bases had no gene match. The CDR3 totals 16 residues. Germline values: CDR1 SGHTA, CDR2 FQGNSA. The CDR3 DNA reads TGTGCCAGCAGCTACGACCCCGGGACAGGGGTTAGGGCCCAGTACTTC. Encoded protein: CASSYDPGTGVRAQYF.

V is TRBV29-1 and J is TRBJ2-7, with TRBD2 as a possible D gene (7 bases). The CDR3 sequence is 14 residues long. Germline CDR1 SQVTM, CDR2 ANQGSEA. The V end was cut by 6 bases, the J end by 3 bases, with 18 bases between. The CDR3 reads CSVGEWGGLYEQYF. The CDR3 DNA is TGCAGCGTGGGGGAGTGGGGGGGGCTCTACGAGCAGTACTTC.

The chain couples TRBV4-1 to TRBJ1-2; TRBD1 might be the D (6 bases). Germline V gene data show CDR1 as MGHRA and CDR2 as YSYEKL. The CDR3 length is 17 residues. Trimming pared 4 bases from V and 0 bases from J, leaving 18 bases between. CDR3 sequence: CASSPSGQGRTNYGYTF. The CDR3 DNA reads as TGCGCCAGCAGCCCCTCAGGCCAGGGGAGAACTAACTATGGCTACACCTTC.

The chain recombines TRBV7-2 with TRBJ2-1, with 12 bases lining up with TRBD2. Trimming removed 2 bases from V and 1 base from J; junction bases left unmatched: 6. The germline V gene has CDR1 SGHTA and CDR2 FQGNSA. The CDR3 has 18 residues. This CDR3 is CASSLRLAGDPSYNEQFF. The CDR3, as DNA: TGTGCCAGCAGCTTAAGACTAGCGGGAGACCCTTCCTACAATGAGCAGTTCTTC.

V is TRBV7-6 and J is TRBJ2-3; the D is unclear. This CDR3 contains 14 residues. Germline V gene data show CDR1 as SGHVS and CDR2 as FNYEAQ. V was cut by 3 bases and J by 4 bases, with 11 bases left in between. The CDR3 loop is CASSFSPPPDTQYF. The CDR3 DNA follows: TGTGCCAGCAGCTTCTCCCCCCCTCCAGATACGCAGTATTTT.